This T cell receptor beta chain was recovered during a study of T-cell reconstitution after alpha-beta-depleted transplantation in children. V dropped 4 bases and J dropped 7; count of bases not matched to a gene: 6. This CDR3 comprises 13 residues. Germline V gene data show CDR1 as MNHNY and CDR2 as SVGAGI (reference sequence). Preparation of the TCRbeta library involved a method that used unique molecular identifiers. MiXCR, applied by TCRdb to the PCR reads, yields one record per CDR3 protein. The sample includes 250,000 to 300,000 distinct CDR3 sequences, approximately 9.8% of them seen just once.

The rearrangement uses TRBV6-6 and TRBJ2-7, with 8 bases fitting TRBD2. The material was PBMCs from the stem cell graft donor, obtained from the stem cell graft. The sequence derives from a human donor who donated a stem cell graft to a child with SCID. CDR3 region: CASSSGGAREQYF. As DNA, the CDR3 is TGTGCCAGCAGTTCCGGGGGGGCGAGAGAGCAGTACTTC.